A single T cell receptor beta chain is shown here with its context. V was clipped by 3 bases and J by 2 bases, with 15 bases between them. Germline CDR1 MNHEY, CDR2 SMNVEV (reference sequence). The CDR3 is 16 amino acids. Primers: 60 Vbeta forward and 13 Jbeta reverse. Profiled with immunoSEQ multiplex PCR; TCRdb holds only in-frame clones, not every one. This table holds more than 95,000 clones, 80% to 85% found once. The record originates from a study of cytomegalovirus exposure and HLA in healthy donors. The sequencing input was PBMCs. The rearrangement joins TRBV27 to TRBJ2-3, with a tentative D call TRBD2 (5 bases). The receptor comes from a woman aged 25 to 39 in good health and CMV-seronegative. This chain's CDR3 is CASSFTTSMNTDTQYF. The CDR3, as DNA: TGTGCCAGCAGTTTTACCACTAGTATGAACACAGATACGCAGTATTTT.